A selection of T cell receptor beta chains follows, all from one sample in a study of blood T cell repertoires in COVID-19. TCRdb's copy holds only in-frame clones and misses some; the assay was immunoSEQ multiplex PCR. Of 200,000 or so clones in the sample, about 90% are singletons; the top ten hold over 3.5%. The specimen was PBMCs or T cells enriched from blood (not recorded which). Source of these receptors: a woman aged 25 to 39 who had been exposed to COVID-19. Both conserved end residues are part of each CDR3. D genes are given only for firm matches. Clone size is shown for a subset of rows, as once, few, many or a class of expanded clone.

D gene,J gene,clone size,V gene,CDR3 length,CDR3 DNA,CDR3 protein
.,TRBJ2-1,few,TRBV7-8,15,TGTGCCAGCAGCTTAGCGTCGTCAGCCTACAATGAGCAGTTCTTC,CASSLASSAYNEQFF
.,TRBJ2-7,.,TRBV19,13,TGTGCCAGTAGTATAAGCGGCCCCTACGAGCAGTACTTC,CASSISGPYEQYF
.,TRBJ2-3,.,TRBV28,13,TGTGCCAGCAGTTTGTCCCGCAGAGATACGCAGTATTTT,CASSLSRRDTQYF
.,TRBJ1-2,.,TRBV7-3,15,TGTGCCAGCAGCCCCCACCCCGGCGGGAACTATGGCTACACCTTC,CASSPHPGGNYGYTF
TRBD2,TRBJ2-1,.,TRBV5-4,17,TGTGCCAGCAGCTCCCTAGCCCGGGAGGGCCGGTACAATGAGCAGTTCTTC,CASSSLAREGRYNEQFF
TRBD1,TRBJ1-5,.,TRBV13,14,TGTGCCAGCAGTACAGACAGGGGACATCAGCCCCAGCATTTT,CASSTDRGHQPQHF
TRBD1,TRBJ1-2,many,TRBV28,14,TGTGCCAGCAGTGAGACAGGGGTTAAGAATGGCTACACCTTC,CASSETGVKNGYTF
.,TRBJ2-3,.,TRBV7-6,16,TGTGCCAGCAGCTTACAAGGGGCTAGCGAAACAGATACGCAGTATTTT,CASSLQGASETDTQYF
.,TRBJ2-7,few,TRBV3-1/TRBV3-2,11,TGTGCCAGCAGCCAGTACTACGAGCAGTACTTC,CASSQYYEQYF
TRBD1,TRBJ1-4,.,TRBV7-2,14,TGTGCCAGCAGCTTAGAGCAGGGGGCCGGAAAACTGTTTTTT,CASSLEQGAGKLFF
TRBD2,TRBJ2-3,.,TRBV6-4,15,TGTGCCAGCAGTGACGAAGCGGGAGCACCAGATACGCAGTATTTT,CASSDEAGAPDTQYF
.,TRBJ1-3,.,TRBV5-1,15,TGCGCCAGCAGCTTGGCAGGGGAAACTGGAAACACCATATATTTT,CASSLAGETGNTIYF
TRBD1,TRBJ1-2,.,TRBV27,15,TGTGCCAGCAGTTTATCACAGGGGGCGTACTATGGCTACACCTTC,CASSLSQGAYYGYTF
TRBD1,TRBJ1-2,.,TRBV10-3,13,TGTGCCAGCGCGGACAGGGAATCTAATGGCTACACCTTC,CASADRESNGYTF
.,TRBJ2-2,.,TRBV9,14,TGTGCCAGCAGCCTCCTTAGCGCGGCCGGGGAGCTGTTTTTT,CASSLLSAAGELFF
TRBD1,TRBJ2-7,once,TRBV4-1,15,TGCGCCAGCAGCCGCGGGACAGGGGCCTTGTACGAGCAGTACTTC,CASSRGTGALYEQYF
.,TRBJ2-3,.,TRBV7-2,15,TGTGCCAGCAGCTTAGAGCTCGGGGGCACAGATACGCAGTATTTT,CASSLELGGTDTQYF
.,TRBJ1-2,.,TRBV7-2,14,TGTGCCAGCAGCTTAGTAGGGTCAGGGGAAGGCTACACCTTC,CASSLVGSGEGYTF
.,TRBJ2-3,.,TRBV18,15,TGTGCCAGCTCACCACCGAGCGCGAGCACAGATACGCAGTATTTT,CASSPPSASTDTQYF
TRBD2,TRBJ2-3,.,TRBV9,14,TGTGCCAGCAGCGTAGGGACCCGGGGGGAAACGCAGTATTTT,CASSVGTRGETQYF
TRBD2,TRBJ2-7,.,TRBV3-1/TRBV3-2,18,TGTGCCAGCAGCCAAGATTCTGTGGGACTAGCGGAAACCTACGAGCAGTACTTC,CASSQDSVGLAETYEQYF
.,TRBJ1-1,few,TRBV5-1,14,TGCGCCAGCAGCTGGGCCGGGGTACACACTGAAGCTTTCTTT,CASSWAGVHTEAFF
.,TRBJ1-5,.,TRBV6-5,14,TGTGCCAGCAGCCCCGCGGACAGTCATCAGCCCCAGCATTTT,CASSPADSHQPQHF
.,TRBJ2-1,.,TRBV2,12,TGTGCCAGCAGTGAAGTTAGTGATGAGCAGTTCTTC,CASSEVSDEQFF
.,TRBJ2-7,.,TRBV2,15,TGTGCCAGCAGTGGGCACAGCGGGCAAAACTACGAGCAGTACTTC,CASSGHSGQNYEQYF
TRBD2,TRBJ2-7,.,TRBV3-1/TRBV3-2,16,TGTGCCAGCAGCCAAGGGGCTAGCGGGAGGGTCGGCGAGCAGTACTTC,CASSQGASGRVGEQYF
.,TRBJ1-2,.,TRBV6-5,14,TGTGCCAGCAGTTACGGGGGGTTAGGGTATGGCTACACCTTC,CASSYGGLGYGYTF
.,TRBJ1-2,.,TRBV28,13,TGTGCCAGCAGTTTTGGCGGGGGCAGTGGCTACACCTTC,CASSFGGGSGYTF
.,TRBJ1-5,.,TRBV19,13,TGTGCCAGTAGTATAAATAACAATCAGCCCCAGCATTTT,CASSINNNQPQHF
TRBD1,TRBJ1-2,.,TRBV4-1,13,TGCGCCAGCAGCCAAGTAGGGACAGGGGGCTGGGCCTTC,CASSQVGTGGWAF
TRBD2,TRBJ2-1,.,TRBV6-5,15,TGTGCCAGCAGTTACTCGCGGCTAGCGGGTTATGAGCAGTTCTTC,CASSYSRLAGYEQFF
.,TRBJ2-2,.,TRBV30,11,TGTGCCTGGAGTATCGCCGGGGAGCTGTTTTTT,CAWSIAGELFF
.,TRBJ2-7,.,TRBV20-1,14,TGCAGTGCTAGTGCCCCGTGGGGGGACTACGAGCAGTACTTC,CSASAPWGDYEQYF
.,TRBJ1-3,.,TRBV9,14,TGTGCCAGCAGCGTAGGGGGCACTGGAAACACCATATATTTT,CASSVGGTGNTIYF
.,TRBJ1-1,.,TRBV9,15,TGTGCCAGCAGCGTCGACACAGGGATCAACACTGAAGCTTTCTTT,CASSVDTGINTEAFF
.,TRBJ2-7,.,TRBV6-5,15,TGTGCCAGCTTTCCTTCAGGGATGGGCGCCTACGAGCAGTACTTC,CASFPSGMGAYEQYF
.,TRBJ1-1,.,TRBV21-1,15,TGTGCCAGCAGCAAAGTAGGGGGCAGGGACACTGAAGCTTTCTTT,CASSKVGGRDTEAFF
TRBD1,TRBJ2-3,.,TRBV11-3,15,TGTGCCAGCAGCCGCGACAGGGGAGGCGCAGATACGCAGTATTTT,CASSRDRGGADTQYF
.,TRBJ2-7,.,TRBV10-3,12,TGTGCCATCAGTGACCAGGGCCTGCAGCAGTACTTC,CAISDQGLQQYF
.,TRBJ1-1,.,TRBV24-1,15,TGTGCCACCAGTGAACTCGAGCGGCGAGACACTGAAGCTTTCTTT,CATSELERRDTEAFF
TRBD2,TRBJ2-1,.,TRBV12-5,18,TGTGCTAGTGGTTTGGTACGCGGGACTAGCGGGCTTTACAATGAGCAGTTCTTC,CASGLVRGTSGLYNEQFF
TRBD2,TRBJ2-3,.,TRBV30,18,TGTGCCTGGATACGAAGGGGGACTAGCGGGAGGGCCGGAGATACGCAGTATTTT,CAWIRRGTSGRAGDTQYF
.,TRBJ2-1,.,TRBV4-1,11,TGCGCCAGCAGCTACCATCAGGAGCAGTTCTTC,CASSYHQEQFF
TRBD1,TRBJ2-5,.,TRBV7-6,14,TGTGCCAGCAGCTCGGGACAGGGATTACAGACCCAGTACTTC,CASSSGQGLQTQYF
TRBD1,TRBJ1-2,.,TRBV30,15,TGTGCCTGGAGCCCATCCGGGACAGGGCGGTATGGCTACACCTTC,CAWSPSGTGRYGYTF
TRBD1,TRBJ2-1,few,TRBV19,14,TGTGCCAGTAGTATAGATACAGGGGGCCGTGAGCAGTTCTTC,CASSIDTGGREQFF
TRBD2,TRBJ2-5,.,TRBV7-2,13,TGTGCCAGCAGCAAGGGACTAAAAGAGACCCAGTACTTC,CASSKGLKETQYF
.,TRBJ2-2,.,TRBV30,13,TGTGCCTGTACCCGGTCGCGGCCCGGGGAGCTGTTTTTT,CACTRSRPGELFF
TRBD1,TRBJ1-1,.,TRBV27,15,TGTGCCAGCAGCTATTACGGGGACCAGGGGGATGAAGCTTTCTTT,CASSYYGDQGDEAFF
.,TRBJ2-5,.,TRBV5-1,13,TGCGCCAGCAGCTTGGGCGGAGAAGAGACCCAGTACTTC,CASSLGGEETQYF
TRBD1,TRBJ1-2,.,TRBV5-1,14,TGCGCCAGCAGCTTGGTAGGGGGCGGCCATGGCTACACCTTC,CASSLVGGGHGYTF
.,TRBJ2-3,.,TRBV5-4,15,TGTGCCAGCAGTCCAATGGAGGGGGCAGGGGATACGCAGTATTTT,CASSPMEGAGDTQYF
.,TRBJ2-7,.,TRBV30,14,TGTGCCTGGAAAATAGCTAGAAAATCCTACGAGCAGTACTTC,CAWKIARKSYEQYF
TRBD2,TRBJ2-1,.,TRBV2,14,TGTGCCAGCAACGGACTAGCGGGAATAAATGAGCAGTTCTTC,CASNGLAGINEQFF
.,TRBJ1-2,few,TRBV2,12,TGTGCCATCAGGACAGTTAACTATGGCTACACCTTC,CAIRTVNYGYTF
.,TRBJ1-5,.,TRBV28,14,TGTGCCAGCAGTAGCACGGGAGGCAATCAGCCCCAGCATTTT,CASSSTGGNQPQHF
TRBD1,TRBJ2-2,.,TRBV11-2,19,TGTGCCAGCAGCTTGACCGGGACAGGGGTAGATTGGGACACCGGGGAGCTGTTTTTT,CASSLTGTGVDWDTGELFF
.,TRBJ2-3,.,TRBV30,11,TGTGCCTTCTACCGGGGGGATACGCAGTATTTT,CAFYRGDTQYF